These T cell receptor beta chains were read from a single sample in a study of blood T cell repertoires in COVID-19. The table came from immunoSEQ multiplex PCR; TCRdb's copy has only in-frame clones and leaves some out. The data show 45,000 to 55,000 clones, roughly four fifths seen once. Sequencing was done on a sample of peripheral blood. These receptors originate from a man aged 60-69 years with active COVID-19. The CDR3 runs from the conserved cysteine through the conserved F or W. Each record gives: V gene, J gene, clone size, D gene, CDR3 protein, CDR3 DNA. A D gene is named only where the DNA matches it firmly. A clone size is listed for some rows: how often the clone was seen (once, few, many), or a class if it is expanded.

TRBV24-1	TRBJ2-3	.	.	CATSDYRANQPTDTQYF	TGTGCCACCAGTGATTACAGGGCCAACCAGCCCACAGATACGCAGTATTTT
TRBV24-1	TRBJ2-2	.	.	CATKPQGTGELFF	TGTGCCACCAAGCCCCAGGGAACCGGGGAGCTGTTTTTT
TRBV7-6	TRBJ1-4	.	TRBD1	CASSRTGGQEKLFF	TGTGCCAGCAGCCGTACAGGGGGCCAGGAAAAACTGTTTTTT
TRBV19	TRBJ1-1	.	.	CASTLRGVIAFF	TGTGCCAGTACCCTCAGGGGTGTGATAGCTTTCTTT
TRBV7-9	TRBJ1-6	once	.	CASSSIQGTDSPLHF	TGTGCCAGCAGCTCTATACAGGGTACGGACTCACCCCTCCACTTT
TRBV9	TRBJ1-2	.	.	CASSGTTGNYGYTF	TGTGCCAGCAGCGGGACCACAGGGAACTATGGCTACACCTTC
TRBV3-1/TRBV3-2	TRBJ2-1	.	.	CASSQGAGLVYNEQFF	TGTGCCAGCAGCCAAGGTGCGGGCCTGGTTTACAATGAGCAGTTCTTC
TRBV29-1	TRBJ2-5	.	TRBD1	CSVRDSQETQYF	TGCAGCGTTCGGGACAGTCAAGAGACCCAGTACTTC
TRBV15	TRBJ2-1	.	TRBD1	CATSRGTGGLVSYNEQFF	TGTGCCACCAGCAGAGGGACAGGGGGCCTTGTCTCCTACAATGAGCAGTTCTTC
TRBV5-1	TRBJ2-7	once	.	CASSLTGKSSYEQYF	TGCGCCAGCAGCTTAACCGGGAAAAGCTCCTACGAGCAGTACTTC
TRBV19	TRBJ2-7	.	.	CASSRAGLDEQYF	TGTGCCAGTAGTAGGGCGGGATTGGACGAGCAGTACTTC
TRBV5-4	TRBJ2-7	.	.	CASSFSGLYEQYF	TGTGCCAGCAGCTTCTCCGGACTCTACGAGCAGTACTTC
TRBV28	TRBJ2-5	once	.	CASSPSGQETQYF	TGTGCCAGCAGTCCGAGCGGACAAGAGACCCAGTACTTC
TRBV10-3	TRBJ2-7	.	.	CAISELTAARGEQYF	TGTGCCATCAGTGAGTTGACAGCTGCTAGGGGCGAGCAGTACTTC
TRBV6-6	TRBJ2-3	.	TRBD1	CASSYPTGEDTQYF	TGTGCCAGCAGTTACCCGACAGGGGAGGATACGCAGTATTTT
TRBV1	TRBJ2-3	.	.	CTSSLTPRLQDTQYF	TGCACCAGCAGCCTGACTCCCCGGTTGCAAGATACGCAGTATTTT
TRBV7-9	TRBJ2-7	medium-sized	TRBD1	CASSLWDRVSYEQYF	TGTGCCAGCAGCTTATGGGACAGGGTCTCCTACGAGCAGTACTTC
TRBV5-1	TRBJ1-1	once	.	CASSLDGGPGTEAFF	TGCGCCAGCAGCTTGGACGGGGGGCCGGGGACTGAAGCTTTCTTT
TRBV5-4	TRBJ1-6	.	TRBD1	CASSLAQGGSYNSPLHF	TGTGCCAGCAGCTTGGCACAGGGGGGTTCCTATAATTCACCCCTCCACTTT
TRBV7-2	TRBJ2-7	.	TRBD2	CASSSGGVATYEQYF	TGTGCCAGCAGCTCCGGGGGGGTGGCGACCTACGAGCAGTACTTC
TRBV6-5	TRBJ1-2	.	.	CASIPPGGHGYTF	TGTGCCAGCATCCCGCCTGGGGGCCATGGCTACACCTTC
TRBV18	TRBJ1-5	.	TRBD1	CASSPQDREVLSQPQHF	TGTGCCAGCTCACCACAAGACAGGGAAGTTCTCAGTCAGCCCCAGCATTTT
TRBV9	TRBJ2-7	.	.	CASSVGTGVYEQYF	TGTGCCAGCAGCGTAGGAACTGGAGTTTACGAGCAGTACTTC
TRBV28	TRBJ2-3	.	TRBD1	CATWDRVTDTQYF	TGTGCCACCTGGGACAGAGTCACAGATACGCAGTATTTT
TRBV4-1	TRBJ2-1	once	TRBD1	CASSDPGGLYNEQFF	TGCGCCAGCAGCGATCCAGGGGGCTTGTACAATGAGCAGTTCTTC
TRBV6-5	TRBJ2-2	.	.	CASTTQGTGELFF	TGTGCCAGCACAACTCAGGGAACCGGGGAGCTGTTTTTT
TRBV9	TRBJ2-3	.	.	CASSSEGGTTDTQYF	TGTGCCAGCAGCTCAGAAGGGGGAACCACAGATACGCAGTATTTT
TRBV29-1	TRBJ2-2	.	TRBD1	CSVRSGTGVTGELFF	TGCAGCGTTCGCTCCGGGACAGGGGTAACCGGGGAGCTGTTTTTT
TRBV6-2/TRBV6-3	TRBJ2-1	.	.	CASSSRKGNEQFF	TGTGCCAGCAGTTCCAGGAAGGGGAATGAGCAGTTCTTC
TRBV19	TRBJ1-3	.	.	CASRKGPSGADTIYF	TGTGCCAGTAGGAAAGGACCGAGCGGTGCGGACACCATATATTTT
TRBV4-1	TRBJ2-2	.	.	CASSQTEGSSYTGELFF	TGCGCCAGCAGCCAGACGGAGGGTTCTAGTTATACCGGGGAGCTGTTTTTT
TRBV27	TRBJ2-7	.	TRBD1	CASSLFWAGGYEQYF	TGTGCCAGCAGTTTATTTTGGGCAGGGGGCTACGAGCAGTACTTC
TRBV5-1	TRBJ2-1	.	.	CASSFESSYNEQFF	TGCGCCAGCAGCTTCGAGAGCTCCTACAATGAGCAGTTCTTC
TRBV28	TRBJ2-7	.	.	CASSLPTQGGVIYEQYF	TGTGCCAGCAGTTTACCGACCCAGGGGGGCGTAATTTACGAGCAGTACTTC
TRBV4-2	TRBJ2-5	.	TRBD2	CASSLGGQETQYF	TGTGCCAGCAGCCTGGGGGGGCAAGAGACCCAGTACTTC
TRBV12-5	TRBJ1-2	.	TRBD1	CASGLSGQGGGYTF	TGTGCTAGTGGTTTGAGTGGTCAGGGGGGTGGCTACACCTTC
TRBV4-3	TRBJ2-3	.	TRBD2	CASSQEPAGMTDTQYF	TGCGCCAGCAGCCAAGAACCAGCGGGGATGACAGATACGCAGTATTTT
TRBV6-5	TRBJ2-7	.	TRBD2	CASSFSGRAYEQYF	TGTGCCAGCAGCTTTAGCGGGAGGGCCTACGAGCAGTACTTC
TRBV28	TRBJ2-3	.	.	CASRSWAGAEDTQYF	TGTGCCAGCAGATCCTGGGCGGGGGCTGAAGATACGCAGTATTTT
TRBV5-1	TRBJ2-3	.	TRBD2	CASSPRWVAGGLSTDTQYF	TGCGCCAGCAGCCCCCGTTGGGTAGCGGGAGGGCTGAGCACAGATACGCAGTATTTT
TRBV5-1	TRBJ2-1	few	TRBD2	CASSLLSGGYNEQFF	TGCGCCAGCAGCTTGTTGTCGGGAGGTTACAATGAGCAGTTCTTC
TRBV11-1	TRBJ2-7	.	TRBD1	CASSRQGGSYEQYF	TGTGCCAGCAGCCGACAGGGGGGTTCCTACGAGCAGTACTTC
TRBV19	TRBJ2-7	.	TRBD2	CASSSGAQYEQYF	TGTGCCAGTTCTAGCGGAGCCCAATACGAGCAGTACTTC
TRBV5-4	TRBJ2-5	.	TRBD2	CASSFGTSGGARQETQYF	TGTGCCAGCAGCTTTGGGACTAGCGGGGGGGCCCGTCAAGAGACCCAGTACTTC
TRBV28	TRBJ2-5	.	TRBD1	CASSYPRQGARETQYF	TGTGCCAGCAGTTACCCCCGGCAGGGGGCAAGGGAGACCCAGTACTTC
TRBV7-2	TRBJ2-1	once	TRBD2	CASSLSFSGTSYNEQFF	TGTGCCAGCAGCCTCTCTTTTAGCGGGACCTCCTACAATGAGCAGTTCTTC
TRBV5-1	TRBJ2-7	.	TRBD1	CASSLTGGAVDEQYF	TGCGCCAGCAGCTTGACAGGGGGCGCAGTCGACGAGCAGTACTTC
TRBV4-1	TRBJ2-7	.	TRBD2	CASSLGLAGGNEQYF	TGCGCCAGCAGCCTCGGACTAGCGGGAGGCAACGAGCAGTACTTC
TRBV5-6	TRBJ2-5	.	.	CASSLDPGGRETQYF	TGTGCCAGCAGCTTGGACCCCGGGGGTAGGGAGACCCAGTACTTC
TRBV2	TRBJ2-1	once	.	CASSETPSSYNEQFF	TGTGCCAGCAGTGAGACACCAAGCTCCTACAATGAGCAGTTCTTC
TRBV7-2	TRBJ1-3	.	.	CASSPGYLSGNTIYF	TGTGCCAGCAGCCCAGGGTACCTCTCTGGAAACACCATATATTTT